This T cell receptor (beta chain) was profiled in a study of blood T cell repertoires in COVID-19. The wider study: From the United States, Italy and Spain came samples of acute and convalescent COVID-19. T cells, B-cell-depleted T cells, or PBMCs provided the cDNA or gDNA that served as material.

Per the study methods: Researchers report that nucleated cell counts were estimated from reference gene primer amplification. Here immunoSEQ multiplex PCR was the method, and the copy in TCRdb shows in-frame clones only, minus some. Clone size and V and J calls were adopted from that table, with D and trimming inferred from the DNA. The profile covers hundreds of thousands of clones, with approximately 87% appearing a single time and about 6.3% taken by the ten largest. Enrolled during active infection, Seattle patients were then followed longitudinally. Trimming at V came to 3 bases and at J to 4 bases, leaving 9 bases not matched to a gene. Looked up from germline, CDR1 is SGHAT and CDR2 is FQNNGV. This CDR3 region has 15 residues.

V gene TRBV11-2 combines with J gene TRBJ2-7; 7 nucleotides align to TRBD2. The TCR originated in a woman aged 50 to 60 with COVID-19, enrolled during active disease. The sequenced sample consisted of peripheral blood. The CDR3 DNA sequence: TGTGCCAGCAGCTTTTCCGCGGGAGTTTTGTACGAGCAGTACTTC. Residues: CASSFSAGVLYEQYF.